Sequencing of this TCR beta chain was carried out in a study of blood T cell repertoires in COVID-19. Looking at the study overall: The cDNA or gDNA used as material had been derived from T cells, B-cell-depleted T cells, or PBMCs.

The table came from immunoSEQ multiplex PCR; TCRdb's copy has only in-frame clones and leaves some out. Of some 400,000 clones listed, roughly 80% are singletons. The CDR3 sequence is 14 residues long. Deletions cut 8 bases from V and 4 bases from J, with 17 bases between. Germline values: CDR1 SNHLY, CDR2 FYNNEI. This TCR was sampled from a human donor with acute or convalescent COVID-19. The donor label of this sample is uncertain. The material sequenced was peripheral blood. V is TRBV2 and J is TRBJ1-1; possibly TRBD1 for D (5 bases). CDR3 nucleotide sequence: TGTGCCAGCGGAATCAGGGTCTCAAGCACTGAAGCTTTCTTT. Translation: CASGIRVSSTEAFF.